A selection of T cell receptor beta chains follows, all from one sample in a study of blood T cell repertoires in COVID-19. Profiled with immunoSEQ multiplex PCR; TCRdb holds only in-frame clones, not every one. The data contain roughly 240,000 clones, approximately 87% of them singletons. The sequenced sample was peripheral blood. The receptor source for this set is a man between 60 and 75 years old who had recovered from COVID-19. Each CDR3 is given with its conserved first and last residue. Each record gives: V gene, D gene, J gene, clone size, CDR3 DNA, CDR3 protein. A D gene is named only where the DNA matches it firmly. Some rows mark clone size as missing; the rest say once, few, many or name a class of expanded clone.

TRBV21-1	.	TRBJ2-7	.	TGTGCCAGCAGCAAGACCAGGGGGCTTTCCTACGAGCAGTACTTC	CASSKTRGLSYEQYF
TRBV5-4	TRBD2	TRBJ2-5	.	TGTGCCAGCAGAAGGCGGGAGGGCCGGGAAGAGACCCAGTACTTC	CASRRREGREETQYF
TRBV5-5	.	TRBJ2-5	.	TGTGCCAGCAGCTTGGACCGGGTATTCGGGGAGACCCAGTACTTC	CASSLDRVFGETQYF
TRBV15	.	TRBJ1-3	.	TGTGCCACCAGCGGCCACGGGGGAAACACCATATATTTT	CATSGHGGNTIYF
TRBV19	.	TRBJ2-3	.	TGTGCCAGTAGTATGGGGGCCGGGCGGACAGATACGCAGTATTTT	CASSMGAGRTDTQYF
TRBV5-1	.	TRBJ2-1	.	TGCGCCAGCAGCGTCGGCATTCTCCCCCCCGCGGGGACCTACAATGAGCAGTTCTTC	CASSVGILPPAGTYNEQFF
TRBV7-9	TRBD1	TRBJ2-7	.	TGTGCCAGCAGCTTTCGAGGGGGCGGCTCCTACGAGCAGTACTTC	CASSFRGGGSYEQYF
TRBV28	.	TRBJ1-5	.	TGTGCCAGCAGGGATTGGAGAGGAAATCAGCCCCAGCATTTT	CASRDWRGNQPQHF
TRBV2	TRBD1	TRBJ2-7	.	TGTGCCAGCAGTACGACAGGGGGCGGGCAGTACTTC	CASSTTGGGQYF
TRBV5-4	TRBD2	TRBJ2-1	.	TGTGCCAGCAGCTTGTCTAGCGGGAGGGTGAATGAGCAGTTCTTC	CASSLSSGRVNEQFF
TRBV5-6	TRBD1	TRBJ1-1	.	TGTGCCAGCAGCGAACAGGGGGTAGCGTTGGCTTTCTTT	CASSEQGVALAFF
TRBV30	TRBD2	TRBJ2-3	.	TGTGCCTGGAGTGTACATCGTCGGACTAGCGGGAGGTTGGCGGATACGCAGTATTTT	CAWSVHRRTSGRLADTQYF
TRBV27	.	TRBJ2-3	.	TGTGCCACCGCGCGACGTGGACAAGATACGCAGTATTTT	CATARRGQDTQYF
TRBV19	TRBD1	TRBJ2-3	once	TGTGCCAGTAGTTACGAGGGGGCACCAGATACGCAGTATTTT	CASSYEGAPDTQYF
TRBV5-1	TRBD2	TRBJ2-5	.	TGCGCCAGCAGACTAGCGGGGGACTATCAAGAGACCCAGTACTTC	CASRLAGDYQETQYF
TRBV4-1	TRBD2	TRBJ2-7	.	TGCGCCAGCAGCCAGTTAACTAGCGGGAGGGCCTACGAGCAGTACTTC	CASSQLTSGRAYEQYF
TRBV19	TRBD1	TRBJ1-2	.	TGTGCCAGTAGTACAACCGGGACAGCGAGAATGAGCTACACCTTC	CASSTTGTARMSYTF
TRBV4-1	TRBD1	TRBJ2-1	.	TGCGCCAGCAGCCTCAGGCCTTCGACAGGGGATGAGCAGTTCTTC	CASSLRPSTGDEQFF
TRBV5-1	.	TRBJ2-5	.	TGCGCCAGCAGCTTGGGACACTCAGTAGAGACCCAGTACTTC	CASSLGHSVETQYF
TRBV2	TRBD1	TRBJ1-6	.	TGTGCCAGCAAAGGACAGGGCCTTAATAATTCACCCCTCCACTTT	CASKGQGLNNSPLHF
TRBV7-9	.	TRBJ1-6	.	TGTGCCAGCAGCTTCGGAGGGGCCGAAAATTCACCCCTCCACTTT	CASSFGGAENSPLHF
TRBV6-5	.	TRBJ2-7	.	TGTGCCAGCAGCGCAGCCGGCGGAACCTACGAGCAGTACTTC	CASSAAGGTYEQYF
TRBV7-9	.	TRBJ1-6	.	TGTGCCAGCAGCGGAAGTCCAGGGGCCTCCTATAATTCACCCCTCCACTTT	CASSGSPGASYNSPLHF
TRBV6-1	.	TRBJ1-1	.	TGTGCCAGCAGTGAAAGGATCTGGAATCAGCGGTCTTTT	CASSERIWNQRSF
TRBV23-1	.	TRBJ1-2	.	TGCGCCAGCAGTCAATCGCGGACTCCGGGGGGCTACACCTTC	CASSQSRTPGGYTF
TRBV5-1	TRBD2	TRBJ2-5	.	TGCGCCAGCAGCTCCGGGACTAGCGGGAGGAGGGGAGAGACCCAGTACTTC	CASSSGTSGRRGETQYF
TRBV11-2	.	TRBJ1-1	.	TGTGCCAGCAGCTTAGCCCCGGTCACTGAAGCTTTCTTT	CASSLAPVTEAFF
TRBV13	.	TRBJ2-1	.	TGTGCCAGCAGTTTACCAACGGGGGACTACAATGAGCAGTTCTTC	CASSLPTGDYNEQFF
TRBV5-5	TRBD2	TRBJ2-2	.	TGTGCCAGCAGCTGGCGGGAGCAGAACACCGGGGAGCTGTTTTTT	CASSWREQNTGELFF
TRBV14	TRBD2	TRBJ2-1	.	TGTGCCAGCAGCCGCCGTTCGGGCGGGAGATGGTATGAGCAGTTCTTC	CASSRRSGGRWYEQFF
TRBV9	.	TRBJ1-1	.	TGTGCCAGCAGCGTAGTGGCAGGGACTAACACTGAAGCTTTCTTT	CASSVVAGTNTEAFF
TRBV3-1/TRBV3-2	TRBD1	TRBJ2-1	.	TGTGCCAGCAGCGAGGACAGGGACGGGTACAATGAGCAGTTCTTC	CASSEDRDGYNEQFF
TRBV19	TRBD1	TRBJ1-5	.	TGTGCCAGTAGAGACAGGGCAAGTCAGCCCCAGCATTTT	CASRDRASQPQHF
TRBV11-2	TRBD1	TRBJ1-4	.	TGTGCCAGCAGCCCGCTACAGGGGGTTAATGAAAAACTGTTTTTT	CASSPLQGVNEKLFF
TRBV14	TRBD2	TRBJ2-5	.	TGTGCCAGCAGTGTCCGTAGCGGGAGTAGAGAGACCCAGTACTTC	CASSVRSGSRETQYF
TRBV3-1/TRBV3-2	TRBD2	TRBJ2-7	.	TGTGCCAGCAGCACTAGCGGGGGGGCCTCAAGCGAGCAGTACTTC	CASSTSGGASSEQYF
TRBV28	.	TRBJ1-2	.	TGTGCCAGCAGCTATACAGGGTCCTTGGGTGGCTACACCTTC	CASSYTGSLGGYTF
TRBV6-6	.	TRBJ1-6	few	TGTGCCAGCAGCCCGGACAGTTCGGGGAATTCACCCCTCCACTTT	CASSPDSSGNSPLHF
TRBV19	TRBD2	TRBJ2-7	.	TGTGCCAGGGGATTAGCGGGAGGAGCCGAGCAGTACTTC	CARGLAGGAEQYF
TRBV3-1/TRBV3-2	TRBD1	TRBJ2-7	.	TGTGCCAGCAGCCAAGTCGACAGGGGTCCCTTCGAGAAGTACTTC	CASSQVDRGPFEKYF
TRBV6-5	.	TRBJ1-2	.	TGTGCCAGCCGCGAGATTTTTAGGGGCGACTATGGCTACACCTTC	CASREIFRGDYGYTF
TRBV7-8	.	TRBJ1-1	.	TGTGCCAGCAGCTTACTCTCCAGGGACACTGAAGCTTTCTTT	CASSLLSRDTEAFF
TRBV5-1	TRBD1	TRBJ2-5	.	TGCGCCAGCAGCCCGACCGGACAGGGCCAAGAGACCCAGTACTTC	CASSPTGQGQETQYF
TRBV5-1	.	TRBJ2-1	.	TGCGCCAGCAGCTCCGGGGGTAGCTCCTACAATGAGCAGTTCTTC	CASSSGGSSYNEQFF
TRBV28	.	TRBJ1-2	.	TGTGCCAGCAGCCGGGGAGGGGGAGTGGGCTACACCTTC	CASSRGGGVGYTF
TRBV18	.	TRBJ1-1	.	TGTGCCAGCTCACCAACCGTCAGGGACACTGAAGCTTTCTTT	CASSPTVRDTEAFF